Listed here are 10 T cell receptor beta chains from one sample, sequenced in a study of beta chain features in type 1 diabetes (dated by TCRdb to the late 2010s). Libraries were made using the immunoSEQ multiplex PCR assay. All of the isolated RNA was reverse transcribed with the High Capacity cDNA Reverse Transcription Kit, so expressed TCRB transcripts were sequenced. TCRdb stores this immuneACCESS table with in-frame sequences only. Part of the clones is absent; in the studies checked, under half of the shortfall reflects unresolved V genes, and no reason is known for the rest. The sample table records hundreds of thousands of clones; over 12% of these occur just once. The biggest ten clones account for 0.04% of the sample. General conclusions and limits of the study: A moderate but significant shortening of TCRB CDR3 length was observed in type 1 diabetes patients in all four CD4+ subsets.

Which antigens these TCRs recognize remains unknown. The sample comprised naive CD4+ T cells from blood. The cell subset or site label of this sample denotes: true naive CD4+ T cells. Source of these receptors: a man younger than 30 with type 1 diabetes.

Concerning this clone itself: Within the sample, other DNA sequences also encode this same CDR3. The chain's CDR3 is CAWSVAGDQPQHF. The DNA for the CDR3 is TGTGCCTGGAGTGTGGCAGGGGACCAGCCCCAGCATTTT. This sequence joins TRBV30 and TRBJ1-5, with D maybe TRBD1 (6 bases). Trimming removed 0 bases at V and 7 bases at J, with 10 bases between. The CDR3 runs to 13 residues. CDR1 and CDR2 (germline): GTSNPN, SVGIG (reference sequence).

This clone has more than one count but fewer than ten. V is TRBV5-1 and J is TRBJ2-3, with 7 nucleotides matching TRBD1. This CDR3 has 14 amino acids. Germline lookup yields CDR1 SGHRS and CDR2 YFSETQ. V shed 0 bases, J shed 6 bases, and the junction held 4 bases outside the gene matches. CDR3: CASSLGVQGDTQYF. CDR3 sequence (DNA): TGCGCCAGCAGCTTGGGGGTACAGGGGGATACGCAGTATTTT. The full variable domain, with the rest looked up from reference TRBV5-1 and TRBJ2-3, is KAGVTQTPRYLIKTRGQQVTLSCSPISGHRSVSWYQQTPGQGLQFLFEYFSETQRNKGNFPGRFSGRQFSNSRSEMNVSTLELGDSALYLCASSLGVQGDTQYFGPGTRLTVL.

DNA of the CDR3: TGTGCCAGCAGCATCCACGGGACGAGTGCTAACTATGGCTACACCTTC. This encodes CASSIHGTSANYGYTF. The chain has TRBV11-1 and TRBJ1-2; D might be TRBD1 (5 bases). CDR3 size: 16 residues. Germline CDR1 SGHAT, CDR2 FQDESV (reference sequence). Trimming removed 5 bases at V and 0 bases at J, with 16 bases between.

This clone was recorded a few times. The gene calls are TRBV28 and TRBJ2-7; TRBD1 matches 8 bases. Germline V gene sequence: CDR1 MDHEN, CDR2 SYDVKM. The CDR3 consists of 13 residues. Trimming at V came to 6 bases and at J to 3 bases, leaving 4 bases not matched to a gene. In nucleotides, the CDR3 is TGTGCCAGCAGCGCGGGACAGGACTACGAGCAGTACTTC. Translation gives CASSAGQDYEQYF.

This clone was detected only a few times. The chain employs TRBV20-1 and TRBJ2-1; D remains ambiguous. The V end lost 3 bases, the J end lost 12 bases, and 12 bases lay between the germline ends. The length of the CDR3 is 11 residues. Germline CDR1 reads DFQATT; CDR2 reads SNEGSKA (reference sequence). DNA of the CDR3: TGCAGTGCTAGTTCCGCGATCGGGCAGTTCTTC. The encoded protein is CSASSAIGQFF.

V gene TRBV5-1 combines with J gene TRBJ2-7; 8 bases map to TRBD2. The J segment lost 5 bases and the V segment lost 4 bases, leaving 8 bases of the junction unmatched. The length of the CDR3 is 14 residues. Germline values: CDR1 SGHRS, CDR2 YFSETQ. In DNA form, the CDR3 reads TGCGCCAGCAGCGGTATAAGCGGGAGTGACGAGCAGTACTTC. The encoded protein is CASSGISGSDEQYF. Full variable domain (missing parts from reference TRBV5-1 and TRBJ2-7): KAGVTQTPRYLIKTRGQQVTLSCSPISGHRSVSWYQQTPGQGLQFLFEYFSETQRNKGNFPGRFSGRQFSNSRSEMNVSTLELGDSALYLCASSGISGSDEQYFGPGTRLTVT.

The chain carries TRBV30 and TRBJ2-1, with 10 nucleotides matching TRBD2. Germline V gene data show CDR1 as GTSNPN and CDR2 as SVGIG (reference sequence). The V segment lost 7 bases and the J segment 3 bases; nucleotides outside the gene matches: 6. The CDR3 loop spans 14 amino acids. The CDR3 DNA is TGTGCCTCTCCTAGCGGGGGACACTACAATGAGCAGTTCTTC. It specifies CASPSGGHYNEQFF.

This clone was recorded a few times. This rearrangement joins TRBV6-6 to TRBJ2-3; 9 bases align to TRBD2. Germline trimming cut 4 bases from V and 0 bases from J; bases unmatched to any gene: 2. CDR1 MNHNY and CDR2 SVGAGI come from the germline V gene (reference sequence). The CDR3 sequence is 15 residues long. In nucleotides, the CDR3 is TGTGCCAGCAGTTTCAGCGGGAGGAGCACAGATACGCAGTATTTT. It specifies CASSFSGRSTDTQYF.

The CDR3 is CASSFTQGSYEQYF. The CDR3 region has the DNA TGTGCCAGCAGTTTCACCCAGGGCTCCTACGAGCAGTACTTC. V and J are TRBV6-5 and TRBJ2-7; a possible D gene is TRBD1 (5 bases). Germline V gene sequence: CDR1 MNHEY, CDR2 SVGAGI. V lost 4 bases and J 0 bases, leaving 10 bases between the germline ends. This CDR3 is 14 amino acids long.

This clone was counted a few times. The genes are TRBV6-1 and TRBJ1-2; possibly TRBD1 for D (6 bases). The CDR3 totals 14 residues. The germline gives CDR1 MNHNS, CDR2 SASEGT. V was pared by 2 bases and J by 6 bases, with 13 bases between. The CDR3 loop reads CASSELYRADGYTF. The CDR3 nucleotides are TGTGCCAGCAGTGAATTATACAGGGCGGATGGCTACACCTTC.